The clone carrying this T cell receptor (beta chain) was counted between two and nine times. The data derive from a study of identical twins. TCRdb re-called the 5' RACE reads with MiXCR, one entry per CDR3 protein. The data hold roughly 1.6 million distinct CDR3 sequences, with roughly a third observed a single time. Sequenced input: cord blood. The TCR was taken from a newborn girl in good health.

The CDR3 nucleotides are TGCAGCGTTGGGAAAGGGAGGACTGAAGCTTTCTTT. This encodes CSVGKGRTEAFF. The chain combines TRBV29-1 with TRBJ1-1; D is unclear. There are 12 residues in the CDR3. The V and J ends lost 4 bases and 5 bases respectively, with 11 bases between them. Germline V gene sequence: CDR1 SQVTM, CDR2 ANQGSEA.